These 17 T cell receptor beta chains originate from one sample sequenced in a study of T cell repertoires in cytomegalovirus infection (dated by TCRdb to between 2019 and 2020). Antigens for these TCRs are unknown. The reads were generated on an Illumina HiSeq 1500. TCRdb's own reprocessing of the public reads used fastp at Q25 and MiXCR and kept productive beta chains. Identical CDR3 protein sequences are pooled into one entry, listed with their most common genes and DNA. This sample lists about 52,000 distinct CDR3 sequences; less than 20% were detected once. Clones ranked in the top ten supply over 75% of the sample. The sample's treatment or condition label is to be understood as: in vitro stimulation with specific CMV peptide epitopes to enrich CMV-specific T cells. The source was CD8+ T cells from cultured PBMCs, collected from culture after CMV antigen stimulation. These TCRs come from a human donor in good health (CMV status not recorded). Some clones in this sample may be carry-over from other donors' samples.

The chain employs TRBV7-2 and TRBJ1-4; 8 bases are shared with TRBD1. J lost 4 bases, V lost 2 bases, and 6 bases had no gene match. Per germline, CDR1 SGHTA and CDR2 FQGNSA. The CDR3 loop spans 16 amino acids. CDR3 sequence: CASSLSGTGINEKLFF. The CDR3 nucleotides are TGTGCCAGCAGCTTATCCGGGACAGGCATTAATGAAAAACTGTTTTTT.

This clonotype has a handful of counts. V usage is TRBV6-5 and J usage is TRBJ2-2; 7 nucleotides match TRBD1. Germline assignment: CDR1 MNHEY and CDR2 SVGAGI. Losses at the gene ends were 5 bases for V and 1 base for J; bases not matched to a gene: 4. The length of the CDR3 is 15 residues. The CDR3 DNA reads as TGTGCCAGCAGTCCCGGGACAGAGAACACCGGGGAGCTGTTTTTT. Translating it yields CASSPGTENTGELFF.

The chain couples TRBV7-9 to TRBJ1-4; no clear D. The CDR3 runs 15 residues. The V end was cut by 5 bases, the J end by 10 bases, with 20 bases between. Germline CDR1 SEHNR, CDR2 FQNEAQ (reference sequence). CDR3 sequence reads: CASSGIGEGVGKLFF. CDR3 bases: TGTGCCAGCAGCGGTATCGGGGAGGGTGTCGGAAAACTGTTTTTT.

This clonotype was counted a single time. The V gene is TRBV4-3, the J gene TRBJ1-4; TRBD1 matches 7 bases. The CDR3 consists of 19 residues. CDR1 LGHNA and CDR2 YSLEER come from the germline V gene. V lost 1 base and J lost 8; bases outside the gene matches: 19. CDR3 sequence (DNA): TGCGCCAGCAGCCAAGGACAGGGTGTATTTCCTCTCGGGGAAGAAAAACTGTTTTTT. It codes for CASSQGQGVFPLGEEKLFF.

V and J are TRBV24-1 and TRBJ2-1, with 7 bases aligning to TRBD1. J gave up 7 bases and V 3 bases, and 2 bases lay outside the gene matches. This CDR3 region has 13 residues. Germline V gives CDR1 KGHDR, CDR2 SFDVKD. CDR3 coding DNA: TGTGCCACCAGTGATGACAGGGTAAATGAGCAGTTCTTC. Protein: CATSDDRVNEQFF.

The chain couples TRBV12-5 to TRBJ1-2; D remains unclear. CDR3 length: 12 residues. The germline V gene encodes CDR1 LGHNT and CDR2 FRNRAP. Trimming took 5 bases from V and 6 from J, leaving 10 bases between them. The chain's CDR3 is CASGESADGYTF. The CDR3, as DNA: TGTGCTAGTGGTGAAAGTGCGGATGGCTACACCTTC.

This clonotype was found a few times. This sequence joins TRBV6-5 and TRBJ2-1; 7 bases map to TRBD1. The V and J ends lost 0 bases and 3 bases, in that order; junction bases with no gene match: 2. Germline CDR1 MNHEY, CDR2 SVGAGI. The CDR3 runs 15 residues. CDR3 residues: CASSYSTGVYNEQFF. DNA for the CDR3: TGTGCCAGCAGTTACTCCACAGGGGTCTACAATGAGCAGTTCTTC.

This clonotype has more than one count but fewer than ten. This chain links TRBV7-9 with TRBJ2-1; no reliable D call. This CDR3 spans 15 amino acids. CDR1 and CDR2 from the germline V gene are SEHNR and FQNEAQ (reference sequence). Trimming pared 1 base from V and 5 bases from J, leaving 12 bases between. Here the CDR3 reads CASSLGPDGNNEQFF. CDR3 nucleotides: TGTGCCAGCAGCTTAGGTCCGGACGGTAACAATGAGCAGTTCTTC.

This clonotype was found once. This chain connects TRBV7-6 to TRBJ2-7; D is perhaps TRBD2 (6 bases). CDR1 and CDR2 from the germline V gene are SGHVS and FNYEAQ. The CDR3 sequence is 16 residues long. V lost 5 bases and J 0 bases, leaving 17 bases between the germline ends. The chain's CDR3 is CASSQKGGVSSYEQYF. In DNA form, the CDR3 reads TGTGCCAGCAGCCAAAAGGGCGGGGTTAGCTCCTACGAGCAGTACTTC.

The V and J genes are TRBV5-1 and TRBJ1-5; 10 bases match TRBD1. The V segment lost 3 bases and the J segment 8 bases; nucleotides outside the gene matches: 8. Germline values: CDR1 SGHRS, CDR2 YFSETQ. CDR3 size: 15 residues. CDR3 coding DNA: TGCGCCAGCAGCTGGGGGACAGGGGAAGTGGAGCCCCAGCATTTT. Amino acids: CASSWGTGEVEPQHF.

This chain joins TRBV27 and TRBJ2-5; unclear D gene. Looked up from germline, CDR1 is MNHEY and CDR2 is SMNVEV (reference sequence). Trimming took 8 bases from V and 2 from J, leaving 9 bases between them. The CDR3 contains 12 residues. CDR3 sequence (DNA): TGTGCCAGCGGCACTTTACAAGAGACCCAGTACTTC. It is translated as CASGTLQETQYF.

The CDR3 region has the DNA TGTGCCAGTAGTATATGGGGGGGCAATCAGCCCCAGCATTTT. This codes for CASSIWGGNQPQHF. The chain is built from TRBV19 and TRBJ1-5; D might be TRBD1 (5 bases). Germline V gene sequence: CDR1 LNHDA, CDR2 SQIVND (reference sequence). Trimming stripped 2 bases from V and 2 bases from J, with 7 bases between. The CDR3 has 14 residues.

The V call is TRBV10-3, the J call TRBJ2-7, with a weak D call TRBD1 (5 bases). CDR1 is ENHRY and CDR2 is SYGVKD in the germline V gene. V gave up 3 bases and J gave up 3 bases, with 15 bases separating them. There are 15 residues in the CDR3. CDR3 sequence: CAISDPGQGDYEQYF. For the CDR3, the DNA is TGTGCCATCAGTGACCCAGGGCAGGGTGACTACGAGCAGTACTTC.

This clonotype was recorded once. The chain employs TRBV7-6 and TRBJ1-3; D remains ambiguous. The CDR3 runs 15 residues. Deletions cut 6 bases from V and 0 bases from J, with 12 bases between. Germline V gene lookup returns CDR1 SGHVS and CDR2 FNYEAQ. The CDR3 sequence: CASSSPSYSGNTIYF. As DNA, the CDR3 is TGTGCCAGCAGTTCCCCTAGCTACTCTGGAAACACCATATATTTT.

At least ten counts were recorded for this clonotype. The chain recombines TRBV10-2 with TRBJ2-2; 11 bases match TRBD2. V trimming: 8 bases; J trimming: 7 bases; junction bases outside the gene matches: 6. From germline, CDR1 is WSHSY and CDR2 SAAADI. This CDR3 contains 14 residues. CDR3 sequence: CASDASGGNGELFF. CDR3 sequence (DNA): TGCGCCAGCGACGCTAGCGGGGGGAACGGGGAGCTGTTTTTT.

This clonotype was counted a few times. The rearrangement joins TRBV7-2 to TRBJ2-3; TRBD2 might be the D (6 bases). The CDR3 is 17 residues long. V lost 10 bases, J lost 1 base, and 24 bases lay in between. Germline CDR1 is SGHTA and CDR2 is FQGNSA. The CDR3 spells CATGPIRGTGGTDTQYF. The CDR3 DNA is TGTGCCACCGGCCCCATCCGGGGAACGGGAGGCACAGATACGCAGTATTTT.

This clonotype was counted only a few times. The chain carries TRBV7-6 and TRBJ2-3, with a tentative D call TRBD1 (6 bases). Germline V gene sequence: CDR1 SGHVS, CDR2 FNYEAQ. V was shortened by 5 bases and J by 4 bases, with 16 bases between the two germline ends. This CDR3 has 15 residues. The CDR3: CASSIGPGAPDTQYF. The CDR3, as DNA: TGTGCCAGCAGCATAGGGCCAGGGGCCCCAGATACGCAGTATTTT.